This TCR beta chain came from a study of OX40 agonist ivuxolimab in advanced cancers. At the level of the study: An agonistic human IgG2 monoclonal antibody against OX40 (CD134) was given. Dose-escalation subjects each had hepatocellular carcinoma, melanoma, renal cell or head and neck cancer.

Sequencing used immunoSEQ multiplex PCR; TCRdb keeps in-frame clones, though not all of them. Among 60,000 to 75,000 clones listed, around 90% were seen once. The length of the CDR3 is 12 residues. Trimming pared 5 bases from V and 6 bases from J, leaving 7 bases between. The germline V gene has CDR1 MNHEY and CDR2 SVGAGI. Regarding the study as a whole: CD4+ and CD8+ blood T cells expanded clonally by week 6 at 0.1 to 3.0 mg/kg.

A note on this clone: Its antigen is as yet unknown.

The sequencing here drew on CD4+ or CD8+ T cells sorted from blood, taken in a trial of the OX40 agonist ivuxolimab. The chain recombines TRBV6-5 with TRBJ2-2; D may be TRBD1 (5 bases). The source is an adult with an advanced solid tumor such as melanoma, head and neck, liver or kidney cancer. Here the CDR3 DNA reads TGTGCCAGCAGTGAAGGGGCCGGGGAGCTGTTTTTT. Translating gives CASSEGAGELFF.